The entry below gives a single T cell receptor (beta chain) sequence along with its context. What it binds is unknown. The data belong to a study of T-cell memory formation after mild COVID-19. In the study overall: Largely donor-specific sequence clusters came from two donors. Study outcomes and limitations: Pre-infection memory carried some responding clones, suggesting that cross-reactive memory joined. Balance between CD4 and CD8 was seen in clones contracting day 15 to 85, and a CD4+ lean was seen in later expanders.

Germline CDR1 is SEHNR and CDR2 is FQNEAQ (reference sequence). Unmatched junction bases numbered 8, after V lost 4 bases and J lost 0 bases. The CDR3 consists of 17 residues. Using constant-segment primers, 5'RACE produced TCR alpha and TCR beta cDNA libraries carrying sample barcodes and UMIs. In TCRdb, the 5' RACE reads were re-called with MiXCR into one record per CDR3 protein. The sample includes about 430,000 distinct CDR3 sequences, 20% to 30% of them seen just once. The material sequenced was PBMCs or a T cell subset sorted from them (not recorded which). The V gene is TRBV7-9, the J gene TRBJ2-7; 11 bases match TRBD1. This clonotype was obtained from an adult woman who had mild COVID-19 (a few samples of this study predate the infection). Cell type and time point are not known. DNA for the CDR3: TGTGCCAGCAGCTCCCGCCGGGACAGGGGGAGCTCCTACGAGCAGTACTTC. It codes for CASSSRRDRGSSYEQYF.